These 14 T cell receptor beta chains share one sample of origin, sequenced in a study of Ad26.COV2.S vaccination and SARS-CoV-2 variants. The data were produced by immunoSEQ multiplex PCR, yet TCRdb's version contains in-frame clones alone and is incomplete. This sample yields about 350,000 clones, of which roughly nine tenths are seen a single time; 6.4% belongs to the top ten. Treatment indicated: around 19 received Ad26.COV2.S at low or high dose, single or two shots; roughly 5 received placebo; per-sample allocation not given. Collection of the samples took place on day 63 after the first injection of vaccine or placebo. Sample: peripheral blood, taken in a trial of Ad26.COV2.S vaccine versus placebo. Receptors were obtained from a person aged 18-65 years who received the Ad26.COV2.S COVID-19 vaccine or a placebo.

V and J are TRBV15 and TRBJ1-4, with a weak D call TRBD1 (5 bases). The ends were cut back, 5 bases at V and 5 bases at J, with 15 bases in the middle. The CDR3 has 15 residues. Germline-derived CDR1 and CDR2 are LNHNV and YYDKDF (reference sequence). The CDR3 protein is CATSVRTRENEKLFF. CDR3 coding DNA: TGTGCCACCAGCGTCAGGACCAGGGAAAATGAAAAACTGTTTTTT.

This clone was recorded once. The V gene is TRBV19, the J gene TRBJ2-5, with TRBD1 identical over 11 bases. Trimming cost V 5 bases and J 7 bases; bases outside gene matches: 9. Germline loops: CDR1 LNHDA, CDR2 SQIVND (reference sequence). This CDR3 has 15 residues. CDR3 in amino acids: CASSPGTGGALTQYF. CDR3 DNA sequence: TGTGCCAGTAGTCCCGGGACAGGGGGGGCGTTGACCCAGTACTTC.

The rearrangement links TRBV11-1 to TRBJ1-1; D gene uncertain. Deletions cut 4 bases from V and 1 base from J, with 16 bases between. The CDR3 contains 16 residues. Germline loops: CDR1 SGHAT, CDR2 FQDESV (reference sequence). The CDR3 here is CASSYLPAGGNTEAFF. CDR3 coding DNA: TGTGCCAGCAGCTACCTACCCGCGGGTGGGAACACTGAAGCTTTCTTT.

The V gene is TRBV19, the J gene TRBJ2-1, with D maybe TRBD1 (6 bases). Between the trimmed V and J ends, which lost 5 bases and 6 bases, there was a span of 17 bases. This CDR3 has 15 amino acids. Per the germline V gene, CDR1 is LNHDA and CDR2 is SQIVND (reference sequence). The CDR3 nucleotides read TGTGCCAGTAGTGTAGGGGGATCGGTTGGCAATGAGCAGTTCTTC. Translation: CASSVGGSVGNEQFF.

The V gene is TRBV9, the J gene TRBJ1-2; D remains unclear. CDR3 length equals 13 residues. Trimming pared 0 bases from V and 8 bases from J, leaving 11 bases between. Looked up from germline, CDR1 is SGDLS and CDR2 is YYNGEE. CDR3 loop: CASSVDYREGYTF. CDR3 nucleotides: TGTGCCAGCAGCGTAGATTACCGGGAGGGCTACACCTTC.

This rearrangement joins TRBV6-6 to TRBJ1-6; 7 bases are shared with TRBD1. Germline trimming cut 6 bases from V and 4 bases from J; bases unmatched to any gene: 3. This CDR3 region has 14 residues. Germline V lookup: CDR1 MNHNY, CDR2 SVGAGI (reference sequence). CDR3 sequence reads: CASSRDRYNSPLHF. The CDR3 nucleotides are TGTGCCAGCAGCCGGGACAGATATAATTCACCCCTCCACTTT.

This clone has just one count. The chain joins TRBV6-5 to TRBJ2-7, with a weak D call TRBD2 (5 bases). The CDR3 consists of 14 residues. From germline, CDR1 is MNHEY and CDR2 SVGAGI. Trimming removed 5 bases from V and 3 bases from J, with 14 bases in between. The DNA of the CDR3 is TGTGCCAGCAGTCTCCGGGATCCGAACTACGAGCAGTACTTC. Translation gives CASSLRDPNYEQYF.

The DNA for the CDR3 is TGTGCTAGTGGGACCGGGGGGGACAATGAGCAGTTCTTC. This sequence encodes CASGTGGDNEQFF. V gene TRBV12-5 combines with J gene TRBJ2-1; 8 bases align to TRBD2. There are 13 residues in the CDR3. CDR1 and CDR2 from the germline V gene are LGHNT and FRNRAP. J gave up 5 bases and V 6 bases, and 3 bases lay outside the gene matches.

The chain is built from TRBV9 and TRBJ2-5; tentative D call: TRBD2 (6 bases). V lost 3 bases to trimming and J lost 0 bases, with 15 bases between them. Germline V CDR1 and CDR2: SGDLS, YYNGEE. This CDR3 is built from 16 residues. CDR3 in DNA: TGTGCCAGCAGCGCCTCTCTGGGGGGTTACCAAGAGACCCAGTACTTC. Its protein is CASSASLGGYQETQYF.

As regards this clone: Within the sample, other DNA sequences also encode this same CDR3. The chain is built from TRBV9 and TRBJ2-3; D gene ambiguous. Germline V gene data show CDR1 as SGDLS and CDR2 as YYNGEE. The CDR3 covers 13 residues. Trimming removed 2 bases at V and 0 bases at J, with 4 bases between. CDR3 bases: TGTGCCAGCAGCGTTTCGAGCACAGATACGCAGTATTTT. It codes for CASSVSSTDTQYF.

This clone was counted between two and nine times. The rearrangement joins TRBV7-3 to TRBJ1-2, with D tentatively TRBD1 (5 bases). The germline V gene encodes CDR1 SGHTA and CDR2 FQGTGA. Deletions cut 4 bases from V and 4 bases from J, with 19 bases between. The CDR3 has 16 amino acids. The CDR3 is CASSSAPGPNSYGYTF. The CDR3, as DNA: TGTGCCAGCAGCTCGGCGCCGGGACCCAATAGCTATGGCTACACCTTC.

The V and J genes are TRBV28 and TRBJ1-2, with D uncertain. In germline, CDR1 is MDHEN, CDR2 SYDVKM. Trimming cost V 6 bases and J 2 bases, with 1 base left between them. The CDR3 has 10 amino acids. CDR3 in DNA: TGTGCCAGCAGAAACTATGGCTACACCTTC. It yields the protein CASRNYGYTF.

This clone was recorded a few times. The CDR3 is CASSDSGLRSEQYF. CDR3 coding DNA: TGTGCCAGCAGTGATTCGGGACTCCGGTCCGAGCAGTACTTC. The chain uses TRBV6-1 and TRBJ2-7, with D maybe TRBD2 (6 bases). The CDR3 has 14 residues. Germline lookup yields CDR1 MNHNS and CDR2 SASEGT. The V end was cut by 3 bases, the J end by 6 bases, with 15 bases between.

This sequence joins TRBV4-3 and TRBJ1-6; no reliable D call. V gave up 3 bases and J gave up 7 bases, with 13 bases separating them. This CDR3 has 15 residues. Per germline, CDR1 LGHNA and CDR2 YSLEER. CDR3 loop: CASSQRTKINSPLHF. The CDR3, as DNA: TGCGCCAGCAGCCAGAGGACGAAAATAAATTCACCCCTCCACTTT.